Sequencing of this T cell receptor beta chain was carried out in a study of T-cell memory formation after mild COVID-19. Across the study: Each donor largely had its own TCR clusters. Regarding the study as a whole: The main location of contracting CD4+ clones was CM and EM, and that of contracting CD8+ clones was EMRA. CD4/CD8 balance held among clones contracting day 15 to 85, and later expanders leaned CD4+. Confirmation of SARS-CoV-2 specificity was lacking for second-wave clones peaking day 37.

Points on this clonotype: Its antigen is as yet unknown.

TCRdb independently ran MiXCR on the 5' RACE reads; one entry per CDR3 protein. The sample yields roughly 200,000 distinct CDR3 sequences, around 20% seen once. CDR3 size: 13 residues. V was trimmed by 5 bases and J by 4 bases, leaving 6 bases between them. This chain links TRBV12-3 or TRBV12-4 with TRBJ2-6, with D uncertain. Source material: PBMCs or a T cell subset sorted from them (not recorded which). The receptor comes from an adult woman who had mild COVID-19 (a few samples of this study predate the infection). Cell type and time point are not known. The CDR3 sequence is CASSRQGANVLTF. The CDR3 nucleotides are TGTGCCAGCAGTCGCCAGGGGGCCAACGTCCTGACTTTC.